This TCR beta chain was sequenced in a study of T cells in localized non-small cell lung cancer. This table comes from immunoSEQ multiplex PCR, and its TCRdb copy is limited to in-frame clones, with some not included. The sample has tens of thousands of clones; approximately 88% are singletons. This clonotype was obtained from a female donor at least 60 years old with stage I lung adenocarcinoma. The specimen comprised peripheral blood, sampled before any cancer treatment.

In DNA, the CDR3 is TGCGCCAGCAGCTTGTCTGTTTCTCCTGGGGAGACCCAGTACTTC. Protein sequence: CASSLSVSPGETQYF. V gene TRBV5-1 combines with J gene TRBJ2-5; D gene ambiguous. V was trimmed by 1 base and J by 5 bases, leaving 15 bases between them. The CDR3 has 15 amino acids. CDR1 and CDR2 from the germline V gene are SGHRS and YFSETQ.